These T cell receptor beta chains were read from a single sample in a study of CD8 T cells in ankylosing spondylitis. TCRdb re-analysed the 5' RACE reads in MiXCR, keeping a single row per CDR3 protein. The table lists 200,000 to 250,000 distinct CDR3 sequences, roughly 8.2% of them singletons, with roughly 5% in the top ten. The sample taken for sequencing was blood, either unsorted or a sorted T cell fraction (not recorded which). The receptors were sampled from a female donor with ankylosing spondylitis or in good health (not recorded which). CDR3s include the opening cysteine and the closing phenylalanine or tryptophan. Each record gives: V gene, D gene, J gene, clone size, CDR3 protein, CDR3 DNA. D genes are given only for firm matches. The listing skips clone size in some rows; elsewhere it reads once, few, many or a size class.

V: TRBV11-3; D: TRBD2; J: TRBJ2-3; size: few; CDR3: CASSSGPIAGVGDTQYF; DNA: TGTGCCAGCAGCTCGGGACCAATAGCGGGAGTTGGAGATACGCAGTATTTT
V: TRBV12-3/TRBV12-4; D: TRBD2; J: TRBJ2-5; size: -; CDR3: CASCPGLAGGTPQETQYF; DNA: TGTGCCAGCTGTCCGGGACTAGCGGGAGGAACCCCACAAGAGACCCAGTACTTC
V: TRBV13; D: -; J: TRBJ2-3; size: many; CDR3: CASSLAEITDTQYF; DNA: TGTGCCAGCAGCTTAGCGGAGATCACAGATACGCAGTATTTT
V: TRBV3-1; D: TRBD1; J: TRBJ1-1; size: many; CDR3: CASSKFYTGGAGGKMNTEAFF; DNA: TGTGCCAGCAGTAAATTTTATACAGGGGGCGCCGGCGGGAAGATGAACACTGAAGCTTTCTTT
V: TRBV3-1; D: -; J: TRBJ2-6; size: -; CDR3: CAISAYADSYSGANVLTF; DNA: TGTGCCATCAGTGCATATGCGGACAGCTATTCTGGGGCCAACGTCCTGACTTTC
V: TRBV20-1; D: TRBD2; J: TRBJ2-1; size: many; CDR3: CSARKAGAPYNEQFF; DNA: TGCAGTGCTAGAAAAGCGGGAGCCCCCTACAATGAGCAGTTCTTC
V: TRBV7-2; D: -; J: TRBJ2-3; size: many; CDR3: CASSLNAGLDTQYF; DNA: TGTGCCAGCAGCTTGAATGCAGGGTTAGATACGCAGTATTTT
V: TRBV6-2/TRBV6-3; D: -; J: TRBJ2-3; size: many; CDR3: CASSSPQPGDTQYF; DNA: TGTGCCAGCAGTTCTCCCCAGCCTGGAGATACGCAGTATTTT
V: TRBV20-1; D: -; J: TRBJ2-3; size: many; CDR3: CSARERGLFSTDTQYF; DNA: TGCAGTGCTAGAGAGCGCGGCCTCTTTAGCACAGATACGCAGTATTTT
V: TRBV4-3; D: TRBD2; J: TRBJ2-5; size: -; CDR3: CASSQGLAGGPSVETQYF; DNA: TGCGCCAGCAGCCAAGGTTTAGCGGGAGGGCCTAGTGTGGAGACCCAGTACTTC
V: TRBV7-8; D: -; J: TRBJ2-1; size: many; CDR3: CASSLARVAPWDEQFF; DNA: TGTGCCAGCAGCTTAGCGAGAGTAGCCCCTTGGGATGAGCAGTTCTTC
V: TRBV12-3/TRBV12-4; D: TRBD1; J: TRBJ1-2; size: many; CDR3: CASSGDRGYGYTF; DNA: TGTGCCAGCAGCGGGGACAGGGGTTATGGCTACACCTTC
V: TRBV21-1; D: -; J: TRBJ2-2; size: many; CDR3: CASPGELFF; DNA: TGTGCCAGCCCCGGGGAGCTGTTTTTT
V: TRBV12-3/TRBV12-4; D: -; J: TRBJ1-4; size: few; CDR3: CASSSSKRIEGEKLFF; DNA: TGTGCCAGCTCCTCATCCAAGCGAATAGAAGGAGAAAAACTGTTTTTT
V: TRBV29-1; D: -; J: TRBJ2-5; size: many; CDR3: CSVGEHQETQYF; DNA: TGCAGCGTTGGAGAACACCAAGAGACCCAGTACTTC
V: TRBV12-3/TRBV12-4; D: -; J: TRBJ2-7; size: many; CDR3: CASSLVDGSYEQYF; DNA: TGTGCCAGCAGTTTGGTGGACGGATCCTACGAGCAGTACTTC
V: TRBV30; D: -; J: TRBJ2-1; size: many; CDR3: CAWRYAGLSYNEQFF; DNA: TGTGCCTGGAGATACGCGGGATTATCCTACAATGAGCAGTTCTTC
V: TRBV18; D: -; J: TRBJ2-7; size: few; CDR3: CASSQEHDYEQYF; DNA: TGTGCCAGCTCACAGGAGCACGACTACGAGCAGTACTTC
V: TRBV9; D: TRBD1; J: TRBJ2-7; size: many; CDR3: CASSLQGGSYEQYF; DNA: TGTGCCAGCAGCTTACAGGGGGGCAGCTACGAGCAGTACTTC
V: TRBV7-6; D: -; J: TRBJ2-1; size: many; CDR3: CASSLRVGGVSYNEQFF; DNA: TGTGCCAGCAGCTTAAGGGTAGGCGGGGTCTCCTACAATGAGCAGTTCTTC
V: TRBV5-1; D: -; J: TRBJ2-2; size: many; CDR3: CASSPTANTGELFF; DNA: TGCGCCAGCAGCCCGACAGCCAACACCGGGGAGCTGTTTTTT
V: TRBV5-6; D: TRBD2; J: TRBJ2-3; size: many; CDR3: CASSRGLAATDTQYF; DNA: TGTGCCAGCAGCAGGGGACTAGCGGCCACAGATACGCAGTATTTT
V: TRBV12-1; D: -; J: TRBJ2-7; size: many; CDR3: CASSGGQSTYEQYF; DNA: TGTGCCAGCAGCGGGGGACAGTCAACCTACGAGCAGTACTTC
V: TRBV20-1; D: -; J: TRBJ1-1; size: many; CDR3: CSARNWAANTEAFF; DNA: TGCAGTGCTAGAAACTGGGCCGCGAACACTGAAGCTTTCTTT
V: TRBV4-3; D: TRBD2; J: TRBJ2-1; size: many; CDR3: CASSQELAASYNEQFF; DNA: TGCGCCAGCAGCCAAGAACTAGCGGCCTCCTACAATGAGCAGTTCTTC
V: TRBV29-1; D: -; J: TRBJ1-2; size: many; CDR3: CSVEDETPGGYTF; DNA: TGCAGCGTTGAAGATGAGACCCCAGGGGGCTACACCTTC
V: TRBV7-8; D: -; J: TRBJ1-2; size: -; CDR3: CASSLVVGGYTF; DNA: TGTGCCAGCAGCTTAGTTGTTGGCGGCTACACCTTC
V: TRBV29-1; D: -; J: TRBJ2-1; size: many; CDR3: CSAHKGGNNEQFF; DNA: TGCAGCGCCCATAAGGGAGGAAACAATGAGCAGTTCTTC
V: TRBV27; D: -; J: TRBJ2-2; size: many; CDR3: CASSFRRDTGELFF; DNA: TGTGCCAGCAGTTTTCGGAGGGACACCGGGGAGCTGTTTTTT
V: TRBV7-2; D: -; J: TRBJ2-5; size: many; CDR3: CASGPGTLGQETQYF; DNA: TGTGCCAGCGGCCCCGGGACCCTCGGACAAGAGACCCAGTACTTC
V: TRBV29-1; D: -; J: TRBJ2-5; size: many; CDR3: CSVALQGPETQYF; DNA: TGCAGCGTTGCTTTACAGGGCCCAGAGACCCAGTACTTC
V: TRBV29-1; D: -; J: TRBJ2-5; size: many; CDR3: CSVLAGGGQETQYF; DNA: TGCAGCGTACTCGCCGGGGGAGGTCAAGAGACCCAGTACTTC
V: TRBV20-1; D: -; J: TRBJ2-5; size: many; CDR3: CSATLMRETQYF; DNA: TGCAGTGCTACCCTAATGAGAGAGACCCAGTACTTC
V: TRBV2; D: TRBD2; J: TRBJ2-2; size: once; CDR3: CASSEQGGGNTGELFF; DNA: TGTGCCAGCAGTGAACAGGGCGGGGGGAACACCGGGGAGCTGTTTTTT
V: TRBV5-1; D: TRBD1; J: TRBJ2-7; size: many; CDR3: CASSLGQGADEQYF; DNA: TGCGCCAGCAGCTTGGGACAGGGGGCCGACGAGCAGTACTTC
V: TRBV11-2; D: -; J: TRBJ2-4; size: many; CDR3: CASSSGIEGIQYF; DNA: TGTGCCAGCAGCTCGGGCATCGAGGGCATTCAGTACTTC
V: TRBV4-3; D: -; J: TRBJ1-1; size: many; CDR3: CASSQGSGATEAFF; DNA: TGCGCCAGCAGCCAAGGTTCAGGGGCCACTGAAGCTTTCTTT
V: TRBV5-6; D: -; J: TRBJ2-2; size: many; CDR3: CASSLIGRNTGELFF; DNA: TGTGCCAGCAGCTTAATAGGAAGAAACACCGGGGAGCTGTTTTTT
V: TRBV5-1; D: -; J: TRBJ1-6; size: many; CDR3: CASSTRQASYNSPLHF; DNA: TGCGCCAGCAGCACACGACAGGCCTCCTATAATTCACCCCTCCACTTT
V: TRBV4-3; D: TRBD2; J: TRBJ2-1; size: many; CDR3: CASSQDPAGAAYNEQFF; DNA: TGCGCCAGCAGCCAAGATCCGGCGGGAGCGGCCTACAATGAGCAGTTCTTC
V: TRBV6-4; D: TRBD2; J: TRBJ2-1; size: -; CDR3: CASSDLGTSGNEQFF; DNA: TGTGCCAGCAGTGACCTCGGGACTAGCGGCAATGAGCAGTTCTTC
V: TRBV11-2; D: -; J: TRBJ1-1; size: many; CDR3: CASSLGWGGITEAFF; DNA: TGTGCCAGCAGCCTTGGCTGGGGGGGGATCACTGAAGCTTTCTTT
V: TRBV20-1; D: -; J: TRBJ2-1; size: many; CDR3: CSAPPVAANEQFF; DNA: TGCAGTGCTCCCCCGGTAGCGGCCAATGAGCAGTTCTTC
V: TRBV7-8; D: -; J: TRBJ2-3; size: many; CDR3: CASRSAGTQDF; DNA: TGTGCCAGCAGATCGGCCGGGACACAAGATTTT
V: TRBV12-3/TRBV12-4; D: -; J: TRBJ1-5; size: many; CDR3: CASSPTGYSNQPQHF; DNA: TGTGCCAGCAGTCCCACTGGATATAGCAATCAGCCCCAGCATTTT
V: TRBV7-9; D: -; J: TRBJ2-1; size: -; CDR3: CASSLAASEGQFF; DNA: TGTGCCAGCAGCTTAGCGGCCTCCGAAGGGCAGTTCTTC
V: TRBV5-1; D: -; J: TRBJ2-7; size: many; CDR3: CASSTNRDHYEQYF; DNA: TGCGCCAGCAGCACCAACAGGGACCACTACGAGCAGTACTTC
V: TRBV4-2; D: -; J: TRBJ2-3; size: many; CDR3: CASSRPLSDTQYF; DNA: TGTGCCAGCAGCCGACCTCTTTCGGATACGCAGTATTTT
V: TRBV7-9; D: -; J: TRBJ1-1; size: many; CDR3: CASSLVESDPWNTEAFF; DNA: TGTGCCAGCAGCTTAGTAGAGTCCGATCCCTGGAACACTGAAGCTTTCTTT
V: TRBV27; D: TRBD2; J: TRBJ2-7; size: many; CDR3: CASPGGLALSSYEQYF; DNA: TGTGCCAGCCCCGGGGGACTAGCGTTAAGCTCCTACGAGCAGTACTTC
V: TRBV7-9; D: TRBD2; J: TRBJ2-1; size: many; CDR3: CASSFGSGPNEQFF; DNA: TGTGCCAGCAGCTTCGGTAGCGGGCCCAATGAGCAGTTCTTC
V: TRBV15; D: -; J: TRBJ2-3; size: many; CDR3: CATSRSVQEFTDTQYF; DNA: TGTGCCACCAGCCGCTCCGTCCAGGAGTTCACAGATACGCAGTATTTT
V: TRBV2; D: -; J: TRBJ2-3; size: -; CDR3: CASSEFGTDTDTQYF; DNA: TGTGCCAGCAGTGAATTCGGGACGGACACAGATACGCAGTATTTT
V: TRBV12-3/TRBV12-4; D: -; J: TRBJ2-7; size: many; CDR3: CASSLKTRSYEQYF; DNA: TGTGCCAGCAGTTTAAAAACAAGATCCTACGAGCAGTACTTC